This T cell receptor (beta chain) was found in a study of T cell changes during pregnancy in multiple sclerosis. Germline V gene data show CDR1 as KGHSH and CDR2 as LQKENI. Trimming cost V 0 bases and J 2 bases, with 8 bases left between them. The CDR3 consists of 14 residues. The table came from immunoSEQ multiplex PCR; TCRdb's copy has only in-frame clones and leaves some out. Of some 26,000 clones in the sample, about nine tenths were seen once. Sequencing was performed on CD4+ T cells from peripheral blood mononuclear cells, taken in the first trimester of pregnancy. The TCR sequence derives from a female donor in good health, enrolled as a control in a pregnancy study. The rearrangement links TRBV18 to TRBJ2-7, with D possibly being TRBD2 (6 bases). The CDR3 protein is CASSPPGLPYEQYF. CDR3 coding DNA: TGTGCCAGCTCACCACCGGGACTCCCCTACGAGCAGTACTTC.